The present T cell receptor (beta chain) was sequenced within a study of Tregs in tolerant kidney transplant recipients. V was clipped by 6 bases and J by 4 bases, with 12 bases between them. The CDR3 is 13 amino acids. Germline lookup yields CDR1 WSHSY and CDR2 SAAADI. Some clones are missing from TCRdb's copy, which holds only in-frame ones; the method was immunoSEQ multiplex PCR. There are about 64,000 clones in the sample; around 87% occur only once, and more than 3% lies in the top ten. Recipients received nonmyeloablative bone marrow transplants from related graft donors, with transient mixed chimerism.

The clonotype was recovered from a human patient who received a combined kidney and bone marrow transplant. Some T cells may be the graft donor's. The sample here was CD4+ T cells from blood (PBMCs), taken 6 months after the transplant. The chain carries TRBV10-2 and TRBJ1-1; no clear D. In DNA, the CDR3 is TGCGCCAGCAGGGCCCCGGAGGTCACTGAAGCTTTCTTT. Residues: CASRAPEVTEAFF.